The rows below give T cell receptor beta chains drawn from one sample of a study of T cell responses to AZD1222 COVID-19 vaccine. Here immunoSEQ multiplex PCR was the method, and the copy in TCRdb shows in-frame clones only, minus some. Of more than 95,000 clones listed, around 92% were seen once; the top ten hold approximately 1.1%. The sample here was peripheral blood, taken on day 0 of AZD1222 vaccination. These receptors were obtained from an adult in good health. The conserved cysteine and the conserved F or W are not part of the CDR3 here. Some rows mark clone size as missing; the rest say once, few, many or name a class of expanded clone.

CDR3aa | abundance | v_gene | len | j_gene
KGRHNYGYT | - | TRBV20-1 | 9 | TRBJ1-2
ASSVESTGRGEAF | few | TRBV9 | 13 | TRBJ1-1
ASSPMGGAGNTIY | once | TRBV7-7 | 13 | TRBJ1-3
ASSLPPGQPLVSSYEQY | - | TRBV28 | 17 | TRBJ2-7
ASSPTQRTDTQY | - | TRBV5-4 | 12 | TRBJ2-3
ASNLPSGAGTDTQY | - | TRBV7-9 | 14 | TRBJ2-3
ASRKGRNTGELF | - | TRBV18 | 12 | TRBJ2-2
ASSKTGGSTDAQY | once | TRBV3-1/TRBV3-2 | 13 | TRBJ2-3
ASSIQPSGSYNEQF | - | TRBV19 | 14 | TRBJ2-1
ASSQDSPPGSKNIQY | once | TRBV4-1 | 15 | TRBJ2-4
ASSLQGLAGGTNEQF | - | TRBV5-1 | 15 | TRBJ2-1
ASSDGGGPKSPLH | - | TRBV6-4 | 13 | TRBJ1-6
ASRQGGSNEKLF | - | TRBV5-4 | 12 | TRBJ1-4
ASSIQIATNEKLF | - | TRBV19 | 13 | TRBJ1-4
ASSSRQGASYT | - | TRBV27 | 11 | TRBJ1-2
ASSFSGSQTQY | - | TRBV11-3 | 11 | TRBJ2-5
ASSDTPNQGAF | - | TRBV7-3 | 11 | TRBJ1-1
ASSFAGNYGYT | once | TRBV7-2 | 11 | TRBJ1-2
ASKFGLEQY | - | TRBV19 | 9 | TRBJ2-7
ASRDPGRGTQY | - | TRBV2 | 11 | TRBJ2-5
ASSRGREGYGYT | - | TRBV6-5 | 12 | TRBJ1-2
AISDQPAGGNEQF | - | TRBV10-3 | 13 | TRBJ2-1
ASSLDGGNVPEQF | - | TRBV5-1 | 13 | TRBJ2-1
ASRGGGGNTIY | - | TRBV2 | 11 | TRBJ1-3
ATSPQWLTNTGELF | once | TRBV24-1 | 14 | TRBJ2-2
ASSLGIVEIYGYT | - | TRBV7-9 | 13 | TRBJ1-2
ASTGLDRVSYGYT | - | TRBV5-6 | 13 | TRBJ1-2
ASSVGRSGRCTGELF | - | TRBV10-1 | 15 | TRBJ2-2
ASSRDSNQPQH | - | TRBV7-8 | 11 | TRBJ1-5
ASSSGQSYEQY | - | TRBV5-1 | 11 | TRBJ2-7
ASSPQGGVSSYEQY | - | TRBV5-1 | 14 | TRBJ2-7
ASSSPRSGSSYEQY | - | TRBV7-2 | 14 | TRBJ2-7
ASSLGPGGAEAF | - | TRBV5-1 | 12 | TRBJ1-1
ASSVAPGDYEQY | few | TRBV9 | 12 | TRBJ2-7
ASSLGLGGYT | - | TRBV12-3/TRBV12-4 | 10 | TRBJ1-2
ASSLTGSTEAF | - | TRBV28 | 11 | TRBJ1-1
ASSRRLLETQY | - | TRBV2 | 11 | TRBJ2-5
AWTLIGGDSPLH | - | TRBV30 | 12 | TRBJ1-6
ASRADRGQPVMNSNQPQH | once | TRBV9 | 18 | TRBJ1-5
ASSFWKASQPQH | - | TRBV7-9 | 12 | TRBJ1-5
ASSEAGGTGNTIY | - | TRBV2 | 13 | TRBJ1-3
ASSLSTSNYGYT | few | TRBV5-1 | 12 | TRBJ1-2
ARRQQGRTIYGYT | - | TRBV5-3 | 13 | TRBJ1-2
ASSAGTTTQETQY | once | TRBV7-3 | 13 | TRBJ2-5
ASSLRGAGKTDTQY | - | TRBV13 | 14 | TRBJ2-3
ASSRIQTVSNQPQH | - | TRBV5-5 | 14 | TRBJ1-5
SVEYGKGYGYT | - | TRBV29-1 | 11 | TRBJ1-2
ASSQVVSAGEQY | few | TRBV3-1/TRBV3-2 | 12 | TRBJ2-7